Described below is a single TCR beta chain sequence and its context. As yet, its antigen is unknown. The CDR3 is 14 amino acids. Looked up from germline, CDR1 is GTSNPN and CDR2 is SVGIG (reference sequence). Trimming shortened V by 2 bases and J by 0 bases, and 8 bases separated the two germline ends. Some clones are missing from TCRdb's copy, which holds only in-frame ones; the method was immunoSEQ multiplex PCR. The sample has over 30,000 clones, about three quarters seen once; the top ten hold 30% to 40%. This entry comes from a study of T cells in tumors after PD-1 blockade. The wider study: Some patients also took daily vismodegib 150 mg during anti-PD-1 treatment. Blood samples averaged around 120,000 templates (range roughly 24,000-290,000) and some 35,000 unique clonotypes. General observations from the study: About 45% of tumor TCR clonotypes were also found in blood.

Template: tumor biopsy or peripheral blood genomic DNA, roughly 600-6,004 ng per sample. Sequences were derived from PBMCs, sampled before anti-PD-1 treatment. The sequence was obtained from a human donor with basal cell carcinoma. The chain combines TRBV30 with TRBJ1-5; D is unresolved. The CDR3: CAWSRLNSNQPQHF. The CDR3 region has the DNA TGTGCCTGGAGTCGACTAAATAGCAATCAGCCCCAGCATTTT. Full variable domain (outside the CDR3, taken from reference TRBV30 and TRBJ1-5): SQTIHQWPATLVQPVGSPLSLECTVEGTSNPNLYWYRQAAGRGLQLLFYSVGIGQISSEVPQNLSASRPQDRQFILSSKKLLLSDSGFYLCAWSRLNSNQPQHFGDGTRLSIL.